This TCR beta chain was identified during a study of cytomegalovirus exposure and HLA in healthy donors. About the study: Unique TCRs numbering some 77 million, obtained from HLA-typed donors, made up an early data release.

About this clone itself: Antigen unknown.

Study results and caveats: 87-base-pair reads could not separate some V segments, including TRBV6-2 and TRBV6-3. Reports credit the classifier with highly specific, highly sensitive diagnosis of cytomegalovirus status. Another analysis was done later, and it associated roughly 15,000 TCR beta sequences with HLA alleles at 0.05 false discovery rate.

The primer mix had 60 Vbeta and 13 Jbeta primers. The table came from immunoSEQ multiplex PCR; TCRdb's copy has only in-frame clones and leaves some out. The sample has approximately 110,000 clones, roughly 15% seen once. The CDR3 consists of 14 residues. J was trimmed by 4 bases and V by 5 bases; bases with no gene match: 5. Germline V gene data show CDR1 as SGHTA and CDR2 as FQGNSA. The chain couples TRBV7-2 to TRBJ2-1; 7 bases match TRBD2. This clonotype originated in a woman aged 18-30 years in good health and CMV-seronegative. Source material: PBMCs. In DNA form, the CDR3 reads TGTGCCAGCAGCGCGGGACTACTTTACAATGAGCAGTTCTTC. Translation gives CASSAGLLYNEQFF.